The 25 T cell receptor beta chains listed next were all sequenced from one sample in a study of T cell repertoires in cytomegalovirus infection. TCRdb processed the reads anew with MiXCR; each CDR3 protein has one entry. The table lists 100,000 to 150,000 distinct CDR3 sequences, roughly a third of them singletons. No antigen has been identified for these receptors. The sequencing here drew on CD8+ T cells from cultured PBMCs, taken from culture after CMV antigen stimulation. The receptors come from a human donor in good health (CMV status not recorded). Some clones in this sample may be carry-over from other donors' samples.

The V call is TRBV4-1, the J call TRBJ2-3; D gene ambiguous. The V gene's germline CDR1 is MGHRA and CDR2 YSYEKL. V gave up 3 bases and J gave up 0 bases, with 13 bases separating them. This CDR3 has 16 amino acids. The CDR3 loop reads CASSHRQTSSTDTQYF. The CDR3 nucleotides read TGCGCCAGCAGCCATCGGCAGACATCTAGCACAGATACGCAGTATTTT.

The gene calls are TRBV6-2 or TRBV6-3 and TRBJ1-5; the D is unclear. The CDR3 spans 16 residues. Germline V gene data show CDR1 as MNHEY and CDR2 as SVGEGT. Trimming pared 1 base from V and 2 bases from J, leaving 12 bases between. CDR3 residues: CASSYYRTGGNQPQHF. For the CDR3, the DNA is TGTGCCAGCAGTTACTACCGCACCGGGGGCAATCAGCCCCAGCATTTT.

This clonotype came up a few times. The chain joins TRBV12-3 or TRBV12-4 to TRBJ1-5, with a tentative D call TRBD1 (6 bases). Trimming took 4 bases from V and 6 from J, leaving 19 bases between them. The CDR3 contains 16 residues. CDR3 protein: CASSSTGTTPPQPQHF. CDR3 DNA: TGTGCCAGCAGTTCGACCGGGACAACCCCTCCTCAGCCCCAGCATTTT.

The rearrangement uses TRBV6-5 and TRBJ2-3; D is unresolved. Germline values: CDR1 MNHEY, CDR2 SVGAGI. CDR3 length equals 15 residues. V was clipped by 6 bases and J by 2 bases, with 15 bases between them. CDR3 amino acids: CASSDNDQLTDTQYF. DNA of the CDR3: TGTGCCAGCAGCGACAACGACCAACTCACAGATACGCAGTATTTT.

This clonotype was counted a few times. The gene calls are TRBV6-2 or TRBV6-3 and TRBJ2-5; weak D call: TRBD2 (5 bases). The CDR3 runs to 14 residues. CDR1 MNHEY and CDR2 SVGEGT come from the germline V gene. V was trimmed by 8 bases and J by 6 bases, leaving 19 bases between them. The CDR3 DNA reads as TGTGCCAGCGACTCGGGGATCCAAGAACAGACCCAGTACTTC. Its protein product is CASDSGIQEQTQYF.

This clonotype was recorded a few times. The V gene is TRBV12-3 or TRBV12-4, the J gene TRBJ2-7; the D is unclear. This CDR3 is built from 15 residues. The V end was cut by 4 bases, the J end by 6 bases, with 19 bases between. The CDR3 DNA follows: TGTGCCAGCAGTTCTGTTAAGGCTAGTGGAGCCGAGCAGTACTTC. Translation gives CASSSVKASGAEQYF.

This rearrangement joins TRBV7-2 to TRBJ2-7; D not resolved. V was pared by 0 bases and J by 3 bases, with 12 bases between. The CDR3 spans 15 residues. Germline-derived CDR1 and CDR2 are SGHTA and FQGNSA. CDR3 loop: CASSLAHPTSYEQYF. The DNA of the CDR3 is TGTGCCAGCAGCTTAGCCCACCCCACAAGCTACGAGCAGTACTTC. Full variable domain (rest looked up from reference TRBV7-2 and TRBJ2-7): GAGVSQSPSNKVTEKGKDVELRCDPISGHTALYWYRQSLGQGLEFLIYFQGNSAPDKSGLPSDRFSAERTGGSVSTLTIQRTQQEDSAVYLCASSLAHPTSYEQYFGPGTRLTVT.

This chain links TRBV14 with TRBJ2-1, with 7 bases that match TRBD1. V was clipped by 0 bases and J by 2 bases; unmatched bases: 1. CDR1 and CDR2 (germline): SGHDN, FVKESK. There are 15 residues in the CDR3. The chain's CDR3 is CASSQEQGPYNEQFF. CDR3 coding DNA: TGTGCCAGCAGCCAAGAACAGGGGCCCTACAATGAGCAGTTCTTC.

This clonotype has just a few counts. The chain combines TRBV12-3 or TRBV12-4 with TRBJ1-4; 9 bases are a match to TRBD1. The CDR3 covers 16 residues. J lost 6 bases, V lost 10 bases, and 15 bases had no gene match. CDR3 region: CATCCRGTGLDEKLFF. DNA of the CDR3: TGTGCCACCTGTTGTAGAGGGACAGGGCTGGATGAAAAACTGTTTTTT.

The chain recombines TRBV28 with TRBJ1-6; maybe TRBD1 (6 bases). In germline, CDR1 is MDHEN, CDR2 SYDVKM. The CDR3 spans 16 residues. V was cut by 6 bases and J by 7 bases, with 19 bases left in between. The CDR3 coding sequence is TGTGCCAGCAGCCCGAGGGGGGGGGCTCGGAATTCACCCCTCCACTTT. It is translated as CASSPRGGARNSPLHF. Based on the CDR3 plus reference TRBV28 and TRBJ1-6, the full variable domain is DVKVTQSSRYLVKRTGEKVFLECVQDMDHENMFWYRQDPGLGLRLIYFSYDVKMKEKGDIPEGYSVSREKKERFSLILESASTNQTSMYLCASSPRGGARNSPLHFGNGTRLTVT.

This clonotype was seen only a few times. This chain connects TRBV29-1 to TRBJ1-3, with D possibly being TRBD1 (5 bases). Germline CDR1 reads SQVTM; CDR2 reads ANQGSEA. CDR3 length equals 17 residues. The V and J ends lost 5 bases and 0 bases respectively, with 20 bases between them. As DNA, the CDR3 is TGCAGCGTTTACGCAAGGGACGGACCACGCTCTGGAAACACCATATATTTT. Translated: CSVYARDGPRSGNTIYF. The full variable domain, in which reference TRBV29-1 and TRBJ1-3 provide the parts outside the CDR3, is SAVISQKPSRDICQRGTSLTIQCQVDSQVTMMFWYRQQPGQSLTLIATANQGSEATYESGFVIDKFPISRPNLTFSTLTVSNMSPEDSSIYLCSVYARDGPRSGNTIYFGEGSWLTVV.

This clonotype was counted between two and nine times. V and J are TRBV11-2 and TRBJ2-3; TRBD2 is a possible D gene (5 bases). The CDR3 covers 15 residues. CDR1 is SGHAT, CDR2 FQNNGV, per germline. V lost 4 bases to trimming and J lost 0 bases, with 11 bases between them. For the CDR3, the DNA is TGTGCCAGCAGCTCGGGCGGGTCTAGCACAGATACGCAGTATTTT. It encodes CASSSGGSSTDTQYF. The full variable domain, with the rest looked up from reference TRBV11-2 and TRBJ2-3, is EAGVAQSPRYKIIEKRQSVAFWCNPISGHATLYWYQQILGQGPKLLIQFQNNGVVDDSQLPKDRFSAERLKGVDSTLKIQPAKLEDSAVYLCASSSGGSSTDTQYFGPGTRLTVL.

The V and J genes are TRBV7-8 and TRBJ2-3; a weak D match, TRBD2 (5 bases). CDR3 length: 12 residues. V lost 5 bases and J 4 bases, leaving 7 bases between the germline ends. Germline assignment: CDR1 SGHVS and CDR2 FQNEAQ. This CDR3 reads CASSPGADTQYF. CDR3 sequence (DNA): TGTGCCAGCAGCCCCGGGGCAGATACGCAGTATTTT.

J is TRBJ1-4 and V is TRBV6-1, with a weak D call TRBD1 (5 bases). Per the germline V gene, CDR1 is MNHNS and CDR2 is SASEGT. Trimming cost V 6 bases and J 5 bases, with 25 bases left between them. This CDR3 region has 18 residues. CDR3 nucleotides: TGTGCCAGCAGCCCAAGGGGAGCCGCTAGTTTCAGGAATGAAAAACTGTTTTTT. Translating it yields CASSPRGAASFRNEKLFF.

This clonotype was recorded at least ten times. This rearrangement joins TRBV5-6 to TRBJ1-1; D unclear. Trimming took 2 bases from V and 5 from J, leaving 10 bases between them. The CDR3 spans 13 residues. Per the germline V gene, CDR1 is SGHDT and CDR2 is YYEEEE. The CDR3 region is CASSLDIGTEAFF. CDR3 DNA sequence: TGTGCCAGCAGCTTAGACATCGGAACTGAAGCTTTCTTT.

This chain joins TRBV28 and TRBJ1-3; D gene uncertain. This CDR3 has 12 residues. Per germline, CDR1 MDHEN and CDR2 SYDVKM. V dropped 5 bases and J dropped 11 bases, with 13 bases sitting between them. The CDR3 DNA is TGTGCCAGCAGTGATCGACGAAGGCCCATATATTTT. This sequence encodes CASSDRRRPIYF.

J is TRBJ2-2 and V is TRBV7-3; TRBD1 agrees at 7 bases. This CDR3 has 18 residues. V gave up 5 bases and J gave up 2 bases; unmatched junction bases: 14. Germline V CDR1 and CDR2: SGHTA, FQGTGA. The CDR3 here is CASSTPVGRGSNTGELFF. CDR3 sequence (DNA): TGTGCCAGCAGCACCCCTGTGGGCAGGGGGTCAAACACCGGGGAGCTGTTTTTT.

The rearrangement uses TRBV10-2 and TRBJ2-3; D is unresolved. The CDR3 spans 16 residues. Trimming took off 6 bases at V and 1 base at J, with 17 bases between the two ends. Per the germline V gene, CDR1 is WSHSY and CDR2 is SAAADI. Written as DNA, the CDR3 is TGCGCCAGCAGGAGAACAGAGAATAGTGGCACAGATACGCAGTATTTT. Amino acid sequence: CASRRTENSGTDTQYF.

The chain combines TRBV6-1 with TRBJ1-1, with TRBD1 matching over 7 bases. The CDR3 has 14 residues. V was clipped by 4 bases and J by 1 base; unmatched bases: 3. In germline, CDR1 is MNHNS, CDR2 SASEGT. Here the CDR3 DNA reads TGTGCCAGCAGTGTCCCAGGGGGGAACACTGAAGCTTTCTTT. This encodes CASSVPGGNTEAFF.

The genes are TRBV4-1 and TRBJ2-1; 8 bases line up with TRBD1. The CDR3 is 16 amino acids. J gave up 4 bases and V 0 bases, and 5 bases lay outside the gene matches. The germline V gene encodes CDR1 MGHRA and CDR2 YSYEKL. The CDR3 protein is CASSQDSGGHYNEQFF. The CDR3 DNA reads TGCGCCAGCAGCCAAGATTCAGGGGGCCATTACAATGAGCAGTTCTTC.

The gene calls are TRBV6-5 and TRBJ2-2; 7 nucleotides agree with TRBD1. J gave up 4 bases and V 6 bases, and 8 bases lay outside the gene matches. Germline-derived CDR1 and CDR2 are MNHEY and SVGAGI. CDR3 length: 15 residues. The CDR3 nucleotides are TGTGCCAGCAGAAACCGGGACAGCCCCACCGGGGAGCTGTTTTTT. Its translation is CASRNRDSPTGELFF.

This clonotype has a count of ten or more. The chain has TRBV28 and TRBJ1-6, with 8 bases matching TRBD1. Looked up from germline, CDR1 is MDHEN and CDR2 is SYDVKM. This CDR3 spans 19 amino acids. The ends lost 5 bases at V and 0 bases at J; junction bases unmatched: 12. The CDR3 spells CASSGAGGRISSYNSPLHF. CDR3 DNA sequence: TGTGCCAGCAGTGGGGCAGGGGGCAGAATAAGCTCCTATAATTCACCCCTCCACTTT.

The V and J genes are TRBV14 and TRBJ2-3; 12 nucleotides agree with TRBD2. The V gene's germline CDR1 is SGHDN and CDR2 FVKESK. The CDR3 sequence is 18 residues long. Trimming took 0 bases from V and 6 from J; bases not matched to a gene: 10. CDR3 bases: TGTGCCAGCAGCCAAGAAGGGCCGACTAGCGGGGGCCCGGATACGCAGTATTTT. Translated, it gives CASSQEGPTSGGPDTQYF.

CDR3 nucleotides: TGTGCCAGCAGTTGGCAGGAGAACACTGAAGCTTTCTTT. Translation gives CASSWQENTEAFF. V usage is TRBV27 and J usage is TRBJ1-1; D is ambiguous. Germline CDR1 is MNHEY and CDR2 is SMNVEV (reference sequence). The V gene lost 4 bases and the J gene lost 1 base, with 7 bases spanning the gap. The CDR3 is 13 amino acids.

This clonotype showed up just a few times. This CDR3 is CASSLAGTLTPYGYTF. DNA of the CDR3: TGTGCCAGCAGCTTAGCGGGGACACTAACCCCCTATGGCTACACCTTC. V gene TRBV7-9 combines with J gene TRBJ1-2, with D possibly being TRBD1 (6 bases). V was trimmed by 0 bases and J by 4 bases, leaving 15 bases between them. In germline, CDR1 is SEHNR, CDR2 FQNEAQ (reference sequence). This CDR3 is built from 16 residues.